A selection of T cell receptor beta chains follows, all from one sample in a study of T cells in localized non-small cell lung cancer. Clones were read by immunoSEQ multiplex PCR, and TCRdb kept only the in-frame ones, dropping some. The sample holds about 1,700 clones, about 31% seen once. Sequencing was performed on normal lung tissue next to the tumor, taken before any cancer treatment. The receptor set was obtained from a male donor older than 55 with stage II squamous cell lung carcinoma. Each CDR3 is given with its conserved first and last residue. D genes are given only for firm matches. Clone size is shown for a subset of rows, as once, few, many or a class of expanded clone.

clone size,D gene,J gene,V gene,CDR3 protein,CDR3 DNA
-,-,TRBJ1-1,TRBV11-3,CASSPGATRGNTEAFF,TGTGCCAGCAGCCCGGGGGCTACGAGGGGGAACACTGAAGCTTTCTTT
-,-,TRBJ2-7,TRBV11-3,CASSTLQTSYEQYF,TGTGCCAGCAGTACACTGCAGACCTCCTACGAGCAGTACTTC
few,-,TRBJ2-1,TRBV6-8,CASSYASEYNEQFF,TGTGCCAGCAGTTACGCTAGCGAGTACAATGAGCAGTTCTTC
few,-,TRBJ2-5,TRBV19,CASSRQETQYF,TGTGCCAGTAGTAGGCAGGAGACCCAGTACTTC
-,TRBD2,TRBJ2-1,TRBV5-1,CASSNGLAYNEQFF,TGCGCCAGCAGCAACGGACTAGCCTACAATGAGCAGTTCTTC
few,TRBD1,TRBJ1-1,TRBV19,CASETGGYNTEAFF,TGTGCCAGTGAGACAGGGGGGTACAACACTGAAGCTTTCTTT
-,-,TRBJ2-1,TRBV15,CATSTGDPYNEQFF,TGTGCCACCTCAACAGGAGACCCCTACAATGAGCAGTTCTTC
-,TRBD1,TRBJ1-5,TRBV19,CASSFGTGNQPQHF,TGTGCCAGTAGCTTCGGGACAGGCAATCAGCCCCAGCATTTT
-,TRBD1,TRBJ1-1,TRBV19,CASSIGSGGQGASSDTEAFF,TGTGCCAGTAGTATTGGCAGCGGGGGGCAGGGGGCTTCGTCGGACACTGAAGCTTTCTTT
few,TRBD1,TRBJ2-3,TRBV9,CASSALTGVADTQYF,TGTGCCAGCAGCGCCCTGACAGGGGTAGCGGATACGCAGTATTTT
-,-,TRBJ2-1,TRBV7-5,CASSFGTSGNEQFF,TGTGCCAGCAGCTTCGGGACTAGCGGGAATGAGCAGTTCTTC
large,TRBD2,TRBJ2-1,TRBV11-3,CASSLIASGGHNEQFF,TGTGCCAGCAGCTTAATAGCTAGCGGGGGGCACAATGAGCAGTTCTTC
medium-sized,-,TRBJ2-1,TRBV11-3,CASSLGVLYNEQFF,TGTGCCAGCAGCTTGGGAGTCCTTTACAATGAGCAGTTCTTC
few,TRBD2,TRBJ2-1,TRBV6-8,CASSDQREYNEQFF,TGTGCCAGCAGCGATCAGCGGGAATACAATGAGCAGTTCTTC
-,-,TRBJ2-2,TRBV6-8,CASEDRLDTGELFF,TGTGCCAGCGAAGACAGGTTGGACACCGGGGAGCTGTTTTTT
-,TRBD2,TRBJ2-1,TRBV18,CASSFIARLAGNEQFF,TGTGCCAGCTCTTTCATCGCTCGGCTAGCGGGCAATGAGCAGTTCTTC
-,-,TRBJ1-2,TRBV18,CASSPPGDRFYGYTF,TGTGCCAGCTCACCCCCGGGCGACAGATTCTATGGCTACACCTTC
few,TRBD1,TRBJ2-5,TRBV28,CASILGQGIGETQYF,TGTGCCAGCATCCTCGGACAGGGCATCGGAGAGACCCAGTACTTC
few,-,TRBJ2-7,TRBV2,CASSYDRISYRDYEQYF,TGTGCCAGCAGTTATGACAGGATTAGTTACCGGGACTACGAGCAGTACTTC
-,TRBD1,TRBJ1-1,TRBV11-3,CASSPYSGTGNTEAFF,TGTGCCAGCAGCCCTTATAGCGGGACAGGGAACACTGAAGCTTTCTTT
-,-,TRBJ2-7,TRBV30,CAWSLGSQGTYEQYF,TGTGCCTGGAGTCTGGGGTCCCAGGGGACCTACGAGCAGTACTTC
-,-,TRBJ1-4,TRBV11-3,CASSRGTLSTNEKLFF,TGTGCCAGCAGCCGAGGGACACTATCGACTAATGAAAAACTGTTTTTT
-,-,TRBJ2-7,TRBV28,CASTISGTASYEQYF,TGTGCCAGCACCATATCCGGGACGGCCTCCTACGAGCAGTACTTC
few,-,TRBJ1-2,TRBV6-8,CASSMFQGEGYGYTF,TGTGCCAGCAGCATGTTCCAGGGTGAGGGCTATGGCTACACCTTC
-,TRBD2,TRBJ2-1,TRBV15,CATSSFGRGGAYNEQFF,TGTGCCACCAGCAGTTTTGGGAGGGGCGGTGCCTACAATGAGCAGTTCTTC
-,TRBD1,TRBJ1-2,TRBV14,CASSRIGTAEGYTF,TGTGCCAGCAGCCGGATTGGGACAGCTGAGGGCTACACCTTC
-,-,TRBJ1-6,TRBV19,CASRTEGHRALHF,TGTGCCAGTAGGACAGAGGGCCACCGGGCCCTCCACTTT
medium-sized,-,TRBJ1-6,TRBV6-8,CASSTTEASNSPLHF,TGTGCCAGCAGTACGACAGAGGCTTCTAATTCACCCCTCCACTTT
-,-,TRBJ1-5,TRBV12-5,CASGQGINQPQHF,TGTGCTAGTGGCCAGGGAATCAATCAGCCCCAGCATTTT
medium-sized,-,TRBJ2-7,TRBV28,CASSFTRRGYEQYF,TGTGCCAGCAGTTTTACGCGGAGAGGATACGAGCAGTACTTC
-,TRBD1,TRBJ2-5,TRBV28,CASSLWGQGAGETQYF,TGTGCCAGCAGTTTATGGGGACAGGGGGCGGGAGAGACCCAGTACTTC
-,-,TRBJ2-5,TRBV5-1,CASSLRGDGETQYF,TGCGCCAGCAGCTTGAGGGGGGACGGGGAGACCCAGTACTTC
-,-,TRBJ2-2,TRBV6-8,CASTTGLLNTGELFF,TGTGCCAGCACTACTGGACTACTAAACACCGGGGAGCTGTTTTTT
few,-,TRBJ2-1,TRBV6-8,CASSYAFNEQFF,TGTGCCAGCAGTTACGCTTTCAATGAGCAGTTCTTC
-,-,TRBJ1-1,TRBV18,CASSQSSNTEAFF,TGTGCCAGCTCACAGAGTTCGAACACTGAAGCTTTCTTT
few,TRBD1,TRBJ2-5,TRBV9,CASSVGQGAEETQYF,TGTGCCAGCAGCGTAGGACAGGGGGCCGAAGAGACCCAGTACTTC
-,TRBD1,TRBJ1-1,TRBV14,CASSPTTGWNTEAFF,TGTGCCAGCAGCCCAACGACAGGGTGGAACACTGAAGCTTTCTTT
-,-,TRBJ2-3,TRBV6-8,CAISGVGNTDTQYF,TGTGCCATCAGTGGAGTCGGGAACACAGATACGCAGTATTTT
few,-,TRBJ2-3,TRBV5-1,CASSLEDYTDTQYF,TGCGCCAGCAGCTTGGAGGACTACACAGATACGCAGTATTTT
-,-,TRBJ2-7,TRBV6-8,CASSYSLSGSEQYF,TGTGCCAGCAGTTACTCTTTGTCAGGATCCGAGCAGTACTTC
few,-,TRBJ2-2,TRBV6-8,CASSYIPRQVNTGELFF,TGTGCCAGCAGTTACATCCCCAGACAGGTGAACACCGGGGAGCTGTTTTTT
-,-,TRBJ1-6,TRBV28,CASRAQGPPSLHF,TGTGCCAGCAGGGCACAGGGACCTCCATCCCTCCACTTT
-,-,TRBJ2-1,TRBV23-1,CASSQKVRGNNYNEQFF,TGCGCCAGCAGTCAAAAGGTTCGGGGGAACAACTACAATGAGCAGTTCTTC
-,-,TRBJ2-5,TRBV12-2,CATTLILGGETQYF,TGTGCCACCACCCTTATTCTCGGCGGAGAGACCCAGTACTTC
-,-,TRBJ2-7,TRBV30,CAWTRPTSRGNYEQYF,TGTGCCTGGACCCGACCCACTAGTCGGGGAAACTACGAGCAGTACTTC
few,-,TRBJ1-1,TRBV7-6,CASSLEGGNTEAFF,TGTGCCAGCAGCTTAGAGGGGGGGAACACTGAAGCTTTCTTT
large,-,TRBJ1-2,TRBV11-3,CASSLGLWGPATSYLYGYTF,TGTGCCAGCAGCTTAGGGCTATGGGGACCGGCCACCTCCTACCTCTATGGCTACACCTTC
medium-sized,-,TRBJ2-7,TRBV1,CTSSQVNQPGHSYEQYF,TGCACCAGCAGCCAAGTCAACCAGCCGGGGCACTCCTACGAGCAGTACTTC
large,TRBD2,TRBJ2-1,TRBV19,CASSSGLVDSYNEQFF,TGTGCCAGTAGTTCGGGACTAGTGGATTCATACAATGAGCAGTTCTTC
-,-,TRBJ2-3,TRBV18,CASSPGAYPDTQYF,TGTGCCAGCTCACCCGGGGCCTACCCCGATACGCAGTATTTT
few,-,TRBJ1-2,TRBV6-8,CASSYSLKAGWQDYGYTF,TGTGCCAGCAGTTACTCCCTTAAGGCGGGGTGGCAGGATTATGGCTACACCTTC
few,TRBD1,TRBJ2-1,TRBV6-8,CASSEGTASYNEQFF,TGTGCCAGCAGTGAGGGGACAGCTTCCTACAATGAGCAGTTCTTC
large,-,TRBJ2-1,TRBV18,CASSPPGSSYNEQFF,TGTGCCAGCTCACCACCGGGGAGCTCCTACAATGAGCAGTTCTTC
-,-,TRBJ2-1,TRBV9,CASSVQEDNEQFF,TGTGCCAGCAGCGTACAAGAAGACAATGAGCAGTTCTTC
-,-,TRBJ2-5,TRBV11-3,CASSLRTIQETQYF,TGTGCCAGCAGCTTAAGGACTATCCAAGAGACCCAGTACTTC
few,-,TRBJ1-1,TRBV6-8,CASSPQGGPLLEAFF,TGTGCCAGCAGTCCCCAAGGAGGGCCCCTCCTTGAAGCTTTCTTT
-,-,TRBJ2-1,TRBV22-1,CASSSWGRDEQFF,TGTGCCAGCAGTTCTTGGGGGCGCGATGAGCAGTTCTTC
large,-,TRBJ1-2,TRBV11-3,CASSLRREGYGYTF,TGTGCCAGCAGCTTGCGTCGGGAAGGATATGGCTACACCTTC
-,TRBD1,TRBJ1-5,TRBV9,CASSEMGQNQPQHF,TGTGCCAGCAGTGAAATGGGACAGAATCAGCCCCAGCATTTT